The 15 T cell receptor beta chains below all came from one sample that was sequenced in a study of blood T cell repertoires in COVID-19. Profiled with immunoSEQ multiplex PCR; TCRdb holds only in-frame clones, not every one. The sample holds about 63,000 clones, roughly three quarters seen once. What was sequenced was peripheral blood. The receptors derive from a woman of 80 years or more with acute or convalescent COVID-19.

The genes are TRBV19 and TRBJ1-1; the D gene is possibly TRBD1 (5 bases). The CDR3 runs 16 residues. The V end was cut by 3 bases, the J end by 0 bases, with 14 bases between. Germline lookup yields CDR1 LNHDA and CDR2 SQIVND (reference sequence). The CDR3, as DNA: TGTGCCAGTAGTATGATGGGGCGGCCTATGAACACTGAAGCTTTCTTT. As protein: CASSMMGRPMNTEAFF. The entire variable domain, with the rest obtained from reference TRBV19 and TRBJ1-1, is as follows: DGGITQSPKYLFRKEGQNVTLSCEQNLNHDAMYWYRQDPGQGLRLIYYSQIVNDFQKGDIAEGYSVSREKKESFPLTVTSAQKNPTAFYLCASSMMGRPMNTEAFFGQGTRLTVV.

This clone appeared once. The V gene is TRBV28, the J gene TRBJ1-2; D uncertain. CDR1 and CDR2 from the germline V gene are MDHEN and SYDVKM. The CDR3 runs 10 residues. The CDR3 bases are TGTGCAACGGGATTTCCCGGCTACACCTTC. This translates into CATGFPGYTF.

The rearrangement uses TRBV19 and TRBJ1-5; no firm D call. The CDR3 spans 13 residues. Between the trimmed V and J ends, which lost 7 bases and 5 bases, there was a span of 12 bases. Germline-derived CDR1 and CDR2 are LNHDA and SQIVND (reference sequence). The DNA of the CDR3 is TGTGCCAGTAATCGGGTATGGGATCAGCCCCAGCATTTT. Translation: CASNRVWDQPQHF.

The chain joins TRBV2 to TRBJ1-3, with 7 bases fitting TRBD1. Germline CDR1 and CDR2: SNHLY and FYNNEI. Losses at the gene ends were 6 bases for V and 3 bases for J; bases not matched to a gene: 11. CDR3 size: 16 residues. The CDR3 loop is CASRIEQGYRGNTIYF. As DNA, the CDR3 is TGTGCCAGCAGAATAGAACAGGGGTACCGTGGAAACACCATATATTTT.

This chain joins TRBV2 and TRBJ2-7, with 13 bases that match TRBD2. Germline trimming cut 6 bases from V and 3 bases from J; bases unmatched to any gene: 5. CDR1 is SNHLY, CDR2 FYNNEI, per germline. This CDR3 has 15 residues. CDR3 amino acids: CASRPTSGRDYEQYF. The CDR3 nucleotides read TGTGCCAGCAGACCCACTAGCGGGAGGGACTACGAGCAGTACTTC.

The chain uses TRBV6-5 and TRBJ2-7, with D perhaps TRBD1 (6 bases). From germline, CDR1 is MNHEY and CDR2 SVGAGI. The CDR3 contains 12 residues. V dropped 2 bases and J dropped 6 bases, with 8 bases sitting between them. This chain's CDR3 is CASSYSRGEQYF. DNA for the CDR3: TGTGCCAGCAGTTACAGCAGGGGCGAGCAGTACTTC.

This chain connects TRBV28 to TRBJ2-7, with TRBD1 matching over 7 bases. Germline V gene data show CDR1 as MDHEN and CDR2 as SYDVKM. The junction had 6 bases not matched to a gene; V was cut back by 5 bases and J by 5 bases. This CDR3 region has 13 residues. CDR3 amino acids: CASSPTGSHEQYF. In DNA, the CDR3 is TGTGCCAGCAGTCCGACAGGGTCCCACGAGCAGTACTTC. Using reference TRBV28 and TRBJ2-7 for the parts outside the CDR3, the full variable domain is DVKVTQSSRYLVKRTGEKVFLECVQDMDHENMFWYRQDPGLGLRLIYFSYDVKMKEKGDIPEGYSVSREKKERFSLILESASTNQTSMYLCASSPTGSHEQYFGPGTRLTVT.

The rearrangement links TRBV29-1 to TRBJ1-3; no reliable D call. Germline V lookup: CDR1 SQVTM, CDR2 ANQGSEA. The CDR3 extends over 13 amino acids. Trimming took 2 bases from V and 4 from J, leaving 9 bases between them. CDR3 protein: CSVEIHEGNTIYF. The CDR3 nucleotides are TGCAGCGTTGAAATCCACGAGGGAAACACCATATATTTT.

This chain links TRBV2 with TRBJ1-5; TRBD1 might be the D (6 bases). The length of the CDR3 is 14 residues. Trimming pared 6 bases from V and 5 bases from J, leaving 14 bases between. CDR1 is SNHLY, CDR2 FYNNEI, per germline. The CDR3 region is CASRPDSDHQPQHF. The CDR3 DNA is TGTGCCAGCAGACCGGACAGTGATCATCAGCCCCAGCATTTT.

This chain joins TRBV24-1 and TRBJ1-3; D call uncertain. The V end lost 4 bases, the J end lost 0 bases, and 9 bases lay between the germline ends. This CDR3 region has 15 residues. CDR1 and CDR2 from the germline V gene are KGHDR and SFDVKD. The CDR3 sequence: CATSEFTASGNTIYF. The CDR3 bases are TGTGCCACCAGTGAGTTTACAGCCTCTGGAAACACCATATATTTT.

The CDR3, as DNA: TGTGCCAGTAATCCCAAAGGCGGTTCCTACAATGAGCAGTTCTTC. It translates to CASNPKGGSYNEQFF. V is TRBV19 and J is TRBJ2-1; D unclear. Trimming stripped 7 bases from V and 1 base from J, with 14 bases between. The CDR3 has 15 residues. Germline V gene lookup returns CDR1 LNHDA and CDR2 SQIVND (reference sequence).

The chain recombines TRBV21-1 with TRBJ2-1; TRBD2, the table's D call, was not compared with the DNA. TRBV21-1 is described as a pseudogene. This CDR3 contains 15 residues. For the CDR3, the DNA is TGTGCCAGCAGCAGCCCTAAGGAGACCTACAATGAGCAGTTCTTC. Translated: CASSSPKETYNEQFF.

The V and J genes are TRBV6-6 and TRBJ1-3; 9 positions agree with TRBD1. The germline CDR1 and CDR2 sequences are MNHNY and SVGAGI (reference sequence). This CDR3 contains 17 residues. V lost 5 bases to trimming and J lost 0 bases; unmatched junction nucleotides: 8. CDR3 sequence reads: CASSRRTGASSGNTIYF. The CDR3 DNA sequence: TGTGCCAGCAGTCGGAGGACAGGGGCGAGCTCTGGAAACACCATATATTTT.

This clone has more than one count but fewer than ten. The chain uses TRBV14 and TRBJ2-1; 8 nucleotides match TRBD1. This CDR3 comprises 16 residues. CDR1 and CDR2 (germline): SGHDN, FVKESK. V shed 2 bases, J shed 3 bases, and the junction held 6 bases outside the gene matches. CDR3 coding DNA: TGTGCCAGCAGCCAACCGGGACAGGTTTTCTACAATGAGCAGTTCTTC. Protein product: CASSQPGQVFYNEQFF.

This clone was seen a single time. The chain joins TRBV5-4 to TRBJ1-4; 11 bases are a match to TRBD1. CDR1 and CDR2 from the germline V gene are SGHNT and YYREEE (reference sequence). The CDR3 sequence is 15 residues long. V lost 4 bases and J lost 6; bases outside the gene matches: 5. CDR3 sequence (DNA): TGTGCCAGCAGCCGACCGGGACAGGGGGATGAAAAACTGTTTTTT. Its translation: CASSRPGQGDEKLFF.